Shown below are 10 T cell receptor beta chains from a single sample sequenced in a study of early T cells in non-severe SARS-CoV-2 infection. One entry per CDR3 protein, called by TCRdb with MiXCR from the 5' RACE reads. The sample carries nearly 50,000 distinct CDR3 sequences, roughly 6.2% recorded once. The sample here was whole blood, taken at baseline. Source of these receptors: an adult who was a healthcare worker with PCR-confirmed SARS-CoV-2 infection or an uninfected control (not recorded which).

This clonotype was recorded many times. This chain links TRBV7-9 with TRBJ2-7; 9 positions agree with TRBD2. V shed 8 bases, J shed 2 bases, and the junction held 13 bases outside the gene matches. CDR1 and CDR2 (germline): SEHNR, FQNEAQ (reference sequence). The CDR3 is 16 amino acids. In DNA, the CDR3 is TGTGCCAGCCGGCCCCCCATTATAGCGGGAGCCTACGAGCAGTACTTC. It translates to CASRPPIIAGAYEQYF. Looking up the rest from reference TRBV7-9 and TRBJ2-7 gives the full variable domain: DTGVSQNPRHKITKRGQNVTFRCDPISEHNRLYWYRQTLGQGPEFLTYFQNEAQLEKSRLLSDRFSAERPKGSFSTLEIQRTEQGDSAMYLCASRPPIIAGAYEQYFGPGTRLTVT.

This sequence joins TRBV18 and TRBJ2-1; D unresolved. Germline lookup yields CDR1 KGHSH and CDR2 LQKENI. The CDR3 sequence is 13 residues long. The V end lost 0 bases, the J end lost 10 bases, and 10 bases lay between the germline ends. This chain's CDR3 is CASSPPGVPEQFF. The CDR3 DNA reads TGTGCCAGCTCACCACCCGGCGTCCCAGAGCAGTTCTTC.

This clonotype appeared many times. V usage is TRBV3-1 and J usage is TRBJ2-1; D tentatively reads TRBD1 or TRBD2 (5 bases each). Deletions cut 4 bases from V and 9 bases from J, with 16 bases between. Germline loops: CDR1 LGHDT, CDR2 YNNKEL (reference sequence). This CDR3 comprises 14 residues. CDR3 residues: CASSPPDRDGEQFF. The CDR3 coding sequence is TGTGCCAGCAGCCCCCCGGACCGGGACGGTGAGCAGTTCTTC.

This clonotype was detected many times. CDR3 region: CASSISQNLANEQFF. The CDR3 region has the DNA TGTGCCAGCAGCATCTCCCAGAACCTAGCCAATGAGCAGTTCTTC. V and J are TRBV7-8 and TRBJ2-1; perhaps TRBD2 as D (5 bases). Germline CDR1 reads SGHVS; CDR2 reads FQNEAQ. V was shortened by 5 bases and J by 6 bases, with 17 bases between the two germline ends. The CDR3 has 15 amino acids.

This clonotype has a handful of counts. The chain links TRBV3-1 to TRBJ2-7; 9 bases fit TRBD2. J gave up 5 bases and V 4 bases, and 3 bases lay outside the gene matches. The CDR3 totals 13 residues. Germline CDR1 reads LGHDT; CDR2 reads YNNKEL (reference sequence). The DNA for the CDR3 is TGTGCCAGCAGCCTAGCGGGAGTTAACGAGCAGTACTTC. It codes for CASSLAGVNEQYF.

Many counts were recorded for this clonotype. V gene TRBV5-4 combines with J gene TRBJ2-7, with unresolved D. Looked up from germline, CDR1 is SGHNT and CDR2 is YYREEE (reference sequence). Trimming pared 0 bases from V and 2 bases from J, leaving 12 bases between. The CDR3 contains 15 residues. This CDR3 reads CASSLAGRRTYEQYF. DNA of the CDR3: TGTGCCAGCAGCTTGGCGGGCAGGAGAACCTACGAGCAGTACTTC. Full variable domain (missing parts from reference TRBV5-4 and TRBJ2-7): ETGVTQSPTHLIKTRGQQVTLRCSSQSGHNTVSWYQQALGQGPQFIFQYYREEENGRGNFPPRFSGLQFPNYSSELNVNALELDDSALYLCASSLAGRRTYEQYFGPGTRLTVT.

This clonotype was seen a handful of times. The chain has TRBV20-1 and TRBJ2-1; D possibly corresponds to TRBD2 (5 bases). Trimming pared 3 bases from V and 4 bases from J, leaving 16 bases between. The CDR3 contains 15 residues. CDR1 and CDR2 from the germline V gene are DFQATT and SNEGSKA (reference sequence). CDR3 nucleotide sequence: TGCAGTGCTAGCGCTCCGGATACGGGATACAATGAGCAGTTCTTC. It yields the protein CSASAPDTGYNEQFF.

This chain joins TRBV5-4 and TRBJ1-2, with D maybe TRBD1 (6 bases). Germline V gene sequence: CDR1 SGHNT, CDR2 YYREEE (reference sequence). CDR3 length: 16 residues. Trimming removed 0 bases from V and 2 bases from J, with 14 bases in between. CDR3 nucleotide sequence: TGTGCCAGCAGCTTGGCCAGGGGCGCTCTGAACTATGGCTACACCTTC. Protein product: CASSLARGALNYGYTF.

In this sample, this clonotype turned up a few times. The rearrangement uses TRBV14 and TRBJ2-4; D uncertain. The V end was cut by 1 base, the J end by 1 base, with 5 bases between. The length of the CDR3 is 14 residues. Germline loops: CDR1 SGHDN, CDR2 FVKESK. The CDR3 coding sequence is TGTGCCAGCAGCCAAGCCGGGGCCAAAAACATTCAGTACTTC. Its translation is CASSQAGAKNIQYF.

This clonotype has at least ten counts. The chain has TRBV7-3 and TRBJ1-4; D unresolved. The CDR3 extends over 15 amino acids. The germline V gene encodes CDR1 SGHTA and CDR2 FQGTGA. V was shortened by 0 bases and J by 0 bases, with 5 bases between the two germline ends. DNA for the CDR3: TGTGCCAGCAGCTTAACATCGGCAACTAATGAAAAACTGTTTTTT. Its translation: CASSLTSATNEKLFF.